This T cell receptor (beta chain) was recorded in a study of cytomegalovirus exposure and HLA in healthy donors. Study-wide results and limits: In an earlier analysis, productive rearrangement rates for most beta V segments clustered near 87% or 30%.

As concerns this clone: Its target is not known.

The PCR made use of 60 Vbeta and 13 Jbeta primers. The table came from immunoSEQ multiplex PCR; TCRdb's copy has only in-frame clones and leaves some out. The data hold some 190,000 clones, with approximately 80% observed a single time. V was shortened by 0 bases and J by 4 bases, with 9 bases between the two germline ends. There are 13 residues in the CDR3. The germline CDR1 and CDR2 sequences are SQVTM and ANQGSEA. V is TRBV29-1 and J is TRBJ1-2; D is unresolved. The sample comprised PBMCs. This receptor was taken from a girl aged 10-17 years in good health and CMV-seropositive. As DNA, the CDR3 is TGCAGCGTTGAAGAGAACTACCGCTATGGCTACACCTTC. This gives the protein CSVEENYRYGYTF.